The entry below describes one TCR beta chain. Its target is not known. The data originate from a study of blood T cells in healthy people across ages. The study's findings and limits: The long-lived group displayed more naive CD4+ cells, plus higher diversity, than the aged donors did.

Using a J-beta primer mix together with a sample-barcoded 5' primer, a second PCR was run for roughly 6 to 11 cycles. Tagging of each cDNA molecule was performed by a template-switch adaptor with 12 random nucleotides. Each CDR3 protein is one row after TCRdb ran MiXCR on the 5' RACE reads. The table includes 1.5 million to 2 million distinct CDR3 sequences, around 48% detected once. The extraction recovered at least 5.5 micrograms of total RNA per sample. Trimming left V 7 bases short and J 6 bases short, with 13 bases between. The CDR3 loop spans 13 amino acids. CDR1 is MDHEN, CDR2 SYDVKM, per germline.

The origin of this receptor is a middle-aged woman in good health. V and J are TRBV28 and TRBJ2-1; no clear D gene. Sequencing input: blood. The CDR3 protein is CASKKDRSNEQFF. The CDR3 DNA sequence: TGTGCCAGCAAGAAGGACCGTAGCAATGAGCAGTTCTTC.